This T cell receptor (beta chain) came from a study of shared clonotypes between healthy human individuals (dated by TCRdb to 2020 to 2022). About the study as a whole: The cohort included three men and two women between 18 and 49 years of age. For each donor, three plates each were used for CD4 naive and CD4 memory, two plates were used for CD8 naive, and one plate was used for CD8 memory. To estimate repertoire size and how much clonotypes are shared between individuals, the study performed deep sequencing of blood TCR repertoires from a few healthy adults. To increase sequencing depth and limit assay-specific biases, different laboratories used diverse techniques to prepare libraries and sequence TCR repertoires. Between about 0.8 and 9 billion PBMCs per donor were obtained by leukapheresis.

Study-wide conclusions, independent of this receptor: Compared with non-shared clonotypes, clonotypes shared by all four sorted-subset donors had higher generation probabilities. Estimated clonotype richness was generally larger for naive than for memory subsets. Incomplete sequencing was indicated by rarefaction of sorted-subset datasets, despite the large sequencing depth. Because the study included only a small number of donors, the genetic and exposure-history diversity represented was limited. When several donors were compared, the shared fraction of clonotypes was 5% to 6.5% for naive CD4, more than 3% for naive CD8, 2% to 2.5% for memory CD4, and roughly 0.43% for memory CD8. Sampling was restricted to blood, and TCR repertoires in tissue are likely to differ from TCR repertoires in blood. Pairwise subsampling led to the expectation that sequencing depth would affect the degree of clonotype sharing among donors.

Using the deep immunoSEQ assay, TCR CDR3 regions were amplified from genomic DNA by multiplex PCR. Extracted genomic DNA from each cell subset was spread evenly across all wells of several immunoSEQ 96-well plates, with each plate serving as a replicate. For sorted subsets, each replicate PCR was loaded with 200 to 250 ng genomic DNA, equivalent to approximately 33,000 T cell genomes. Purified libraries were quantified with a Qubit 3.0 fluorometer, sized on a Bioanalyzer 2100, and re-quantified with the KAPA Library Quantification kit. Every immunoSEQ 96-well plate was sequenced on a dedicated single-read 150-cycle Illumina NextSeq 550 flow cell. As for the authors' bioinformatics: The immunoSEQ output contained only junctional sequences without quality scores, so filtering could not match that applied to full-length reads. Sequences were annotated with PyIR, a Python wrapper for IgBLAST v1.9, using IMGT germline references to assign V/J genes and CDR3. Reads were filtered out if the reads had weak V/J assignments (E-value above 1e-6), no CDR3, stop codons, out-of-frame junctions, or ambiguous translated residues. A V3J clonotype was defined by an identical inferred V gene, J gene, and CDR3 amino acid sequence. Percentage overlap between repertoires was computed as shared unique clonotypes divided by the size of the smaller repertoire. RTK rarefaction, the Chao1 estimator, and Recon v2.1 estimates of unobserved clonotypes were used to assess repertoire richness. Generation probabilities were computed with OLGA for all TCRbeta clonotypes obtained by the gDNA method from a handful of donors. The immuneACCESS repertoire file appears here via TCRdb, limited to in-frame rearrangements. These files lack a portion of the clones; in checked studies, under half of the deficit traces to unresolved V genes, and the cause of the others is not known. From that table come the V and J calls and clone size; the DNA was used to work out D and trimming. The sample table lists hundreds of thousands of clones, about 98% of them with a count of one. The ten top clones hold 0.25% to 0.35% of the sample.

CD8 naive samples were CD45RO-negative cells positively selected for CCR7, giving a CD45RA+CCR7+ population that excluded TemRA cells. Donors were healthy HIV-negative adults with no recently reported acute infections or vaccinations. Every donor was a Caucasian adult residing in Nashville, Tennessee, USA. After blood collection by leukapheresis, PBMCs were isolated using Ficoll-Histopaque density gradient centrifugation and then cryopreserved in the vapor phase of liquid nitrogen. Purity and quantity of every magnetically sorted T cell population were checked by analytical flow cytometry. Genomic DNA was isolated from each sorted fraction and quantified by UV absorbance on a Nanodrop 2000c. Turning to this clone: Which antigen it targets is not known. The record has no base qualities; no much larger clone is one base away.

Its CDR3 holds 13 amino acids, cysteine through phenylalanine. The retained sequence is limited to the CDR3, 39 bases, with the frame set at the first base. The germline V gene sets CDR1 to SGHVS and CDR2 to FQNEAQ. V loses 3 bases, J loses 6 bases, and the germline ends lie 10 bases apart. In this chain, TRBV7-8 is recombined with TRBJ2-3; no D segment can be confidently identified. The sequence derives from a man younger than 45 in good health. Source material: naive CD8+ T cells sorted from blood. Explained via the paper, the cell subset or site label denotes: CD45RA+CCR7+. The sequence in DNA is TGTGCCAGCAGCTTCCCGGGTGCCGATACGCAGTATTTT. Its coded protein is CASSFPGADTQYF.